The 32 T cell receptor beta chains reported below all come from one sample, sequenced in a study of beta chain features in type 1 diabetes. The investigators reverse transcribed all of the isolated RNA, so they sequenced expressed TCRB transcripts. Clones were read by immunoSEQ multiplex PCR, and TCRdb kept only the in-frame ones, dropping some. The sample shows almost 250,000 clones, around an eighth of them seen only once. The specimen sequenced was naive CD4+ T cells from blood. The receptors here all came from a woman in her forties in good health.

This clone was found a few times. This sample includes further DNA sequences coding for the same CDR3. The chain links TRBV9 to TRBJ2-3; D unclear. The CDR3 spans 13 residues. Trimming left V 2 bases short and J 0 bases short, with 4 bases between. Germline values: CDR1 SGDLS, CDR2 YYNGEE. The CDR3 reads CASSVSSTDTQYF. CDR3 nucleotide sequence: TGTGCCAGCAGCGTCTCTAGCACAGATACGCAGTATTTT.

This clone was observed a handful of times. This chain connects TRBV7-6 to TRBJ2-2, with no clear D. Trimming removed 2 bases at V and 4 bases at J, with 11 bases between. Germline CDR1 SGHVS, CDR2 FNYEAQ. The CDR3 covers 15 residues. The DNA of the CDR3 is TGTGCCAGCAGCTTACAGGTCGAAGGCACCGGGGAGCTGTTTTTT. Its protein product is CASSLQVEGTGELFF.

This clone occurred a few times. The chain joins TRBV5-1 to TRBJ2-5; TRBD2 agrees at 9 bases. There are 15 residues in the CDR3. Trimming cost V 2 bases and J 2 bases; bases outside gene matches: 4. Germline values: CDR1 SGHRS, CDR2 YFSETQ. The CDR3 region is CASSLIAGAQETQYF. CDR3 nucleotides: TGCGCCAGCAGCTTAATAGCGGGGGCACAAGAGACCCAGTACTTC.

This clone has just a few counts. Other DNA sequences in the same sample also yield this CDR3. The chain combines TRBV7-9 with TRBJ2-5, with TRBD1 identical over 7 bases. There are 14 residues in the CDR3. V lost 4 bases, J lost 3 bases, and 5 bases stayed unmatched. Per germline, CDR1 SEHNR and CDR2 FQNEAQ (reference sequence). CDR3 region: CASSSGQYEETQYF. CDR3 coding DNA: TGTGCCAGCAGCTCGGGACAGTACGAAGAGACCCAGTACTTC. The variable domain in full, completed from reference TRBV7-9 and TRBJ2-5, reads DTGVSQNPRHKITKRGQNVTFRCDPISEHNRLYWYRQTLGQGPEFLTYFQNEAQLEKSRLLSDRFSAERPKGSFSTLEIQRTEQGDSAMYLCASSSGQYEETQYFGPGTRLLVL.

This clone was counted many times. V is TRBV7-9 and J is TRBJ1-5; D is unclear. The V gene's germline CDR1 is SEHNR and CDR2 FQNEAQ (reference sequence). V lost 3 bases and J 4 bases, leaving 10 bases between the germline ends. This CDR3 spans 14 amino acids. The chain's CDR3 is CASSFSTGNQPQHF. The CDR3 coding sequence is TGTGCCAGCAGCTTCAGTACGGGTAATCAGCCCCAGCATTTT.

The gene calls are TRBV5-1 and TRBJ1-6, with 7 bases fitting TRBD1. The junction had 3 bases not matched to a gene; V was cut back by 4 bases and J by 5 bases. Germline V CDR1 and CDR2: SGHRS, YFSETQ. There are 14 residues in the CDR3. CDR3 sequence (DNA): TGCGCCAGCAGCCCGGACAGGAATAATTCACCCCTCCACTTT. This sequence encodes CASSPDRNNSPLHF.

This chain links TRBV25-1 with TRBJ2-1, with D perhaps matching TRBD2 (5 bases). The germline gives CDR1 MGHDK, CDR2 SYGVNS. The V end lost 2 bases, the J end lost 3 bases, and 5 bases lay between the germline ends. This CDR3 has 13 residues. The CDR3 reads CASSEEGYNEQFF. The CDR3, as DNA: TGTGCCAGCAGTGAAGAGGGCTACAATGAGCAGTTCTTC.

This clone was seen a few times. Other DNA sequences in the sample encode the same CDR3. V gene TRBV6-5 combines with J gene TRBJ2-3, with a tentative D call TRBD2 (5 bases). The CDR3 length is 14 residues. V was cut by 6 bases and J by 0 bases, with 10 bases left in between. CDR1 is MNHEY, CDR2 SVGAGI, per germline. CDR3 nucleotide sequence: TGTGCCAGCAGGGATCGGGGTAGCACAGATACGCAGTATTTT. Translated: CASRDRGSTDTQYF.

The DNA for the CDR3 is TGTGCCAGCAGCTTAAGCCTCACAGGGTCCCACTCCTACGAGCAGTACTTC. As protein: CASSLSLTGSHSYEQYF. The rearrangement joins TRBV13 to TRBJ2-7; D perhaps matches TRBD1 (6 bases). With 2 bases removed from V and 0 bases from J, the gap between germline ends came to 17 bases. The CDR3 contains 17 residues. Germline lookup yields CDR1 PRHDT and CDR2 FYEKMQ (reference sequence).

As DNA, the CDR3 is TGCGCCAGCAGCTTGGAACAGAGCTCCTATAATTCACCCCTCCACTTT. This codes for CASSLEQSSYNSPLHF. The chain joins TRBV5-1 to TRBJ1-6; D is undetermined. Germline assignment: CDR1 SGHRS and CDR2 YFSETQ. The V end was cut by 0 bases, the J end by 0 bases, with 7 bases between. The CDR3 length is 16 residues.

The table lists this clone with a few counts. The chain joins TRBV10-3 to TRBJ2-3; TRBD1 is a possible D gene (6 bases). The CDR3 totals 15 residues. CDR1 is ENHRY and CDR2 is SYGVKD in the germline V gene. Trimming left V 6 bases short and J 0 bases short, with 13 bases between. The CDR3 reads CAIRGTRQSTDTQYF. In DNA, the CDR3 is TGTGCCATCAGGGGGACACGCCAAAGCACAGATACGCAGTATTTT.

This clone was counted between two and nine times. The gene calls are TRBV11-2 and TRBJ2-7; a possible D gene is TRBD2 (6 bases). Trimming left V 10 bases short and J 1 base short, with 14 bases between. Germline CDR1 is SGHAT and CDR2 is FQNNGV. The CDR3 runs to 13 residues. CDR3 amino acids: CATSFAGSYEQYF. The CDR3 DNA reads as TGTGCCACCTCGTTCGCGGGGTCCTACGAGCAGTACTTC.

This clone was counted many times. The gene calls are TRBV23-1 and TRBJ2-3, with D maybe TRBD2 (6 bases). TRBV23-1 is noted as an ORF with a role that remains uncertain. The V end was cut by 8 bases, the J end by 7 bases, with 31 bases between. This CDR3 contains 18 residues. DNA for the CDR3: TGCGCCAGCCCCCCGAATGGAGGAGGGACTCCCGGCGGGAATACGCAGTATTTT. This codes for CASPPNGGGTPGGNTQYF.

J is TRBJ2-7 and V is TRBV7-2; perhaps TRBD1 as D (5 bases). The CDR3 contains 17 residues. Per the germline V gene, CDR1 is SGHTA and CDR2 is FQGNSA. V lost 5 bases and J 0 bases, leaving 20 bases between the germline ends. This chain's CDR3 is CASSRVATGFSSYEQYF. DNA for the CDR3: TGTGCCAGCAGCCGCGTCGCCACAGGTTTCAGCTCCTACGAGCAGTACTTC.

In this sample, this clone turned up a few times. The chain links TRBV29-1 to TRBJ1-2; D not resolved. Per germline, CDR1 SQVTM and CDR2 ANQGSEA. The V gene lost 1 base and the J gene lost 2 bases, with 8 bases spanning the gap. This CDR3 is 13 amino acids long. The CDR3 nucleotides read TGCAGCGTTGAAGGTCAGATCAACTATGGCTACACCTTC. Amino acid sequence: CSVEGQINYGYTF. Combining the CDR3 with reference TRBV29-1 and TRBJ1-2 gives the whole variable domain SAVISQKPSRDICQRGTSLTIQCQVDSQVTMMFWYRQQPGQSLTLIATANQGSEATYESGFVIDKFPISRPNLTFSTLTVSNMSPEDSSIYLCSVEGQINYGYTFGSGTRLTVV.

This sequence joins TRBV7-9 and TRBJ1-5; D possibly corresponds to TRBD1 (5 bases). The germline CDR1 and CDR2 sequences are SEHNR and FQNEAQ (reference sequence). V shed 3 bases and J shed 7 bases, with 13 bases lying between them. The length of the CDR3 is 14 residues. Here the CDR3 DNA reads TGTGCCAGCAGCTTCGGGGGTACCGGGCAGCCCCAGCATTTT. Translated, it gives CASSFGGTGQPQHF.

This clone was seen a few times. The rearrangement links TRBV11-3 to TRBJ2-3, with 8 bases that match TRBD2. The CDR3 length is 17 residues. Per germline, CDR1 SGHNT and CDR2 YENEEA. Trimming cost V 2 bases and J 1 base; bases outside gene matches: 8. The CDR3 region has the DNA TGTGCCAGCAGCTTATCGCCGGGGCGGGGGGGCACAGATACGCAGTATTTT. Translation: CASSLSPGRGGTDTQYF.

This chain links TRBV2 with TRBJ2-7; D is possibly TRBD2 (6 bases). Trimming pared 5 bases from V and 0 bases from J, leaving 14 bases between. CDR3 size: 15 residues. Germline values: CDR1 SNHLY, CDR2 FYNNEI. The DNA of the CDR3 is TGTGCCAGCAGTCCCCGGGACGGGAGCTCCTACGAGCAGTACTTC. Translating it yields CASSPRDGSSYEQYF.

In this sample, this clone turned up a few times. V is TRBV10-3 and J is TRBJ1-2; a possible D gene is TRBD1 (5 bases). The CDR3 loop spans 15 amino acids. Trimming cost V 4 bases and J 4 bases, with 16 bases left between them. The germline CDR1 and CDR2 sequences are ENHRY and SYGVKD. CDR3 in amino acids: CAISGRSGQGYGYTF. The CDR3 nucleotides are TGTGCCATCAGTGGACGATCAGGTCAGGGCTATGGCTACACCTTC.

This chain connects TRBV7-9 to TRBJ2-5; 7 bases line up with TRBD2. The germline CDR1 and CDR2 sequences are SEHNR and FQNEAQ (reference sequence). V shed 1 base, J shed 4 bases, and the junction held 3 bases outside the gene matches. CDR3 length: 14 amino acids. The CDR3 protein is CASSLDGGTETQYF. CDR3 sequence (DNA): TGTGCCAGCAGCTTAGACGGGGGGACAGAGACCCAGTACTTC. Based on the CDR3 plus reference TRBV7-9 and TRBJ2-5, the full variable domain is DTGVSQNPRHKITKRGQNVTFRCDPISEHNRLYWYRQTLGQGPEFLTYFQNEAQLEKSRLLSDRFSAERPKGSFSTLEIQRTEQGDSAMYLCASSLDGGTETQYFGPGTRLLVL.

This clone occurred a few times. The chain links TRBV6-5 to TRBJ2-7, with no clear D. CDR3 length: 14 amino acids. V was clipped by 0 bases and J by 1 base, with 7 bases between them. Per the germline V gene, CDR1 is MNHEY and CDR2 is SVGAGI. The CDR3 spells CASSYSSLSYEQYF. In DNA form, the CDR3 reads TGTGCCAGCAGTTACTCGAGCCTTTCCTACGAGCAGTACTTC.

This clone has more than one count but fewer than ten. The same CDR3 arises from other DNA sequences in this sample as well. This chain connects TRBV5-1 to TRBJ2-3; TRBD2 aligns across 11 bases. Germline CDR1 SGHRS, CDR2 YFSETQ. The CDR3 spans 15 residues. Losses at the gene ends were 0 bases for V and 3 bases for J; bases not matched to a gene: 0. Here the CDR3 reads CASSLGLAGTDTQYF. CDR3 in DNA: TGCGCCAGCAGCTTGGGACTAGCGGGGACAGATACGCAGTATTTT.

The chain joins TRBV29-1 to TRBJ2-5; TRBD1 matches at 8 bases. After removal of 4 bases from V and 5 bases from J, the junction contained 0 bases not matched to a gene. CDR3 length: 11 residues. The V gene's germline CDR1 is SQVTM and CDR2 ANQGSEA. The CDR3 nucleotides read TGCAGCGTTGGACAGGGGGAGACCCAGTACTTC. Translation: CSVGQGETQYF.

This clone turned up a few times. The CDR3 protein is CASSPIPFPGQNYGYTF. Written as DNA, the CDR3 is TGTGCCAGTAGTCCCATACCGTTCCCGGGACAGAACTATGGCTACACCTTC. This sequence joins TRBV19 and TRBJ1-2, with 7 bases that match TRBD1. This CDR3 has 17 amino acids. V was clipped by 5 bases and J by 2 bases; unmatched bases: 14. CDR1 LNHDA and CDR2 SQIVND come from the germline V gene (reference sequence).

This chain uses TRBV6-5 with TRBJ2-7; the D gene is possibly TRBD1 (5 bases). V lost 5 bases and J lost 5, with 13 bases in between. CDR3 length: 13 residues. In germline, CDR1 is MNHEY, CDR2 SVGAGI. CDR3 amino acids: CASSGQGSDEQYF. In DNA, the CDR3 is TGTGCCAGCAGTGGGCAGGGTTCCGACGAGCAGTACTTC.

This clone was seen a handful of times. The CDR3 here is CASSPSGQGDYTQYF. Written as DNA, the CDR3 is TGCGCCAGCAGCCCCTCGGGACAGGGGGATTATACGCAGTATTTT. V usage is TRBV5-1 and J usage is TRBJ2-3; 11 positions agree with TRBD1. The CDR3 has 15 amino acids. In germline, CDR1 is SGHRS, CDR2 YFSETQ. The trim removed 4 bases at V and 7 bases at J, leaving 8 bases unmatched.

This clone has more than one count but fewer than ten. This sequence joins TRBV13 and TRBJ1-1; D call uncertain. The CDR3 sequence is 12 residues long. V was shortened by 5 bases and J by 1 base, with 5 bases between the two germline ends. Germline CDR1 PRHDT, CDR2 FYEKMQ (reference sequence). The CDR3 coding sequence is TGTGCCAGCAGCCGGGGGAACACTGAAGCTTTCTTT. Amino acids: CASSRGNTEAFF.

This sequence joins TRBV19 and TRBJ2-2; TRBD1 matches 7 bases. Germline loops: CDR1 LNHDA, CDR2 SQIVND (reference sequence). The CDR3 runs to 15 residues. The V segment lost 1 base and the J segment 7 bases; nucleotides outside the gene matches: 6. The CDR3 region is CASSIGQGGNGELFF. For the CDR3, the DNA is TGTGCCAGTAGTATAGGACAGGGTGGGAACGGGGAGCTGTTTTTT.

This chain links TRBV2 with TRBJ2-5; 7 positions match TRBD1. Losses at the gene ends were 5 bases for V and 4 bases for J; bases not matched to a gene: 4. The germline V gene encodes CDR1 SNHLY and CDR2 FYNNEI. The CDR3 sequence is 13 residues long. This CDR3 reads CASSSGTAETQYF. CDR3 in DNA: TGTGCCAGCAGTTCCGGGACAGCAGAGACCCAGTACTTC. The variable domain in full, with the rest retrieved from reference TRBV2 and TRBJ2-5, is EPEVTQTPSHQVTQMGQEVILRCVPISNHLYFYWYRQILGQKVEFLVSFYNNEISEKSEIFDDQFSVERPDGSNFTLKIRSTKLEDSAMYFCASSSGTAETQYFGPGTRLLVL.

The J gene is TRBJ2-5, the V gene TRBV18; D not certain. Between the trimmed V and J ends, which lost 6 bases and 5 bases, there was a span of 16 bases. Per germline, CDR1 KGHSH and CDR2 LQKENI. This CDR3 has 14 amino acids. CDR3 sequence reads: CASSSLLVEETQYF. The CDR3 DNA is TGTGCCAGCTCTTCGCTCCTGGTGGAGGAGACCCAGTACTTC.

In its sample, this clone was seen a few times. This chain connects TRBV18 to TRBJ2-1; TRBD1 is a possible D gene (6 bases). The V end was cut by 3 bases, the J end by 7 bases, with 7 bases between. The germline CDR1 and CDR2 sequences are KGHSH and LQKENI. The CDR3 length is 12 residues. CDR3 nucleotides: TGTGCCAGCTCACCGGACAGAAATGAGCAGTTCTTC. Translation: CASSPDRNEQFF.

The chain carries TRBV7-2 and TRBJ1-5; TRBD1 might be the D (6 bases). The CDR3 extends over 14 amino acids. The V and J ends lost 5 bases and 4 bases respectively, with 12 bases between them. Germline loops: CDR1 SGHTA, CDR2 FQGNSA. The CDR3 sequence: CASSPGRGNQPQHF. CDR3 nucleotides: TGTGCCAGCAGCCCCGGGAGGGGGAATCAGCCCCAGCATTTT.